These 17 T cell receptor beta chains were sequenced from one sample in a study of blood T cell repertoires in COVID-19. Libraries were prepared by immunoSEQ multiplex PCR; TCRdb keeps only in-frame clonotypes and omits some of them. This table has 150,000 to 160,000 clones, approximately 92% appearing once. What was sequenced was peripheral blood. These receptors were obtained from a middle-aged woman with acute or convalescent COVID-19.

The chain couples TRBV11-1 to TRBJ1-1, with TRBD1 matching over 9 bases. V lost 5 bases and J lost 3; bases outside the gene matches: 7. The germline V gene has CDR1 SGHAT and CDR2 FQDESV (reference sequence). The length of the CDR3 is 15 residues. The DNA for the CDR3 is TGTGCCAGCAGCCCCACCGACAGGGGGTACACTGAAGCTTTCTTT. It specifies CASSPTDRGYTEAFF. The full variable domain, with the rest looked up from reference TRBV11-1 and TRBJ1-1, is EAEVAQSPRYKITEKSQAVAFWCDPISGHATLYWYRQILGQGPELLVQFQDESVVDDSQLPKDRFSAERLKGVDSTLKIQPAELGDSAMYLCASSPTDRGYTEAFFGQGTRLTVV.

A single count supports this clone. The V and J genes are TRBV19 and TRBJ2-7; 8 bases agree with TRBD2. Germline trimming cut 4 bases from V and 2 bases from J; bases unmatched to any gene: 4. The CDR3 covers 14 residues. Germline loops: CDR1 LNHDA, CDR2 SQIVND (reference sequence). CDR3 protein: CASSTSGGTYEQYF. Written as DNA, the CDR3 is TGTGCCAGTAGTACGAGCGGGGGAACCTACGAGCAGTACTTC.

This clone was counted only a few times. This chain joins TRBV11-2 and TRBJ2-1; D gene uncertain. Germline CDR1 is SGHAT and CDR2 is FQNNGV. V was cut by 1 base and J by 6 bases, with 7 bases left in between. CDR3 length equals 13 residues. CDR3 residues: CASSLGPSNEQFF. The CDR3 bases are TGTGCCAGCAGCTTAGGACCTAGCAATGAGCAGTTCTTC.

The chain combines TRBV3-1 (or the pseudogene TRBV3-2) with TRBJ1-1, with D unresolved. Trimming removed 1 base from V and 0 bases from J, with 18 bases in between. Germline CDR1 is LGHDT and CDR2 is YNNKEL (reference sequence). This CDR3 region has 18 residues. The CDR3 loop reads CASSQVYMGADLNTEAFF. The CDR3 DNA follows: TGTGCCAGCAGCCAAGTTTACATGGGTGCGGATTTGAACACTGAAGCTTTCTTT.

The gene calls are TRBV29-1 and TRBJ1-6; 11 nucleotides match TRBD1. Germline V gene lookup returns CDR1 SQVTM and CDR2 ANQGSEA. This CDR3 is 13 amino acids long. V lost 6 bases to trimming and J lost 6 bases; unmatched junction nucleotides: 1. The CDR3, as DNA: TGCAGCGTGGGGACAGGGGGTAATTCACCCCTCCACTTT. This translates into CSVGTGGNSPLHF.

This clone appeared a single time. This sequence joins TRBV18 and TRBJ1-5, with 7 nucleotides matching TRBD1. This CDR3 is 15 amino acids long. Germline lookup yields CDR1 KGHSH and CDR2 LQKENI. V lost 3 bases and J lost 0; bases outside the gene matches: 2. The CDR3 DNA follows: TGTGCCAGCTCACCGGGGACAGATAGCAATCAGCCCCAGCATTTT. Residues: CASSPGTDSNQPQHF.

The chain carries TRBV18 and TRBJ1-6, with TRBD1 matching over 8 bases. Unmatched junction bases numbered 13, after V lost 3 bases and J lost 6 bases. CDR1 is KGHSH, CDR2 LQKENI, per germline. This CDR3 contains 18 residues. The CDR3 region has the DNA TGTGCCAGCTCACCCAAAACAGGGGGAAGTGGGTCTAATTCACCCCTCCACTTT. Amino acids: CASSPKTGGSGSNSPLHF.

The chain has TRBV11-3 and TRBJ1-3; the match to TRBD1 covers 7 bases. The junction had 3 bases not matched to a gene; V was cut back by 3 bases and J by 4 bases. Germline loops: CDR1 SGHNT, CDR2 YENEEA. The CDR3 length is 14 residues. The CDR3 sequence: CASSLTGKGNTIYF. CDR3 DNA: TGTGCCAGCAGCTTGACAGGGAAAGGAAACACCATATATTTT.

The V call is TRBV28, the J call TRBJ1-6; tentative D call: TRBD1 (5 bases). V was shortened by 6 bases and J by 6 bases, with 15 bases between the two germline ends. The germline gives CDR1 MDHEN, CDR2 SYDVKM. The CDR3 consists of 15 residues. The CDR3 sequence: CASSEPQVLNSPLHF. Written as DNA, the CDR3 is TGTGCCAGCAGCGAACCACAGGTTCTTAATTCACCCCTCCACTTT.

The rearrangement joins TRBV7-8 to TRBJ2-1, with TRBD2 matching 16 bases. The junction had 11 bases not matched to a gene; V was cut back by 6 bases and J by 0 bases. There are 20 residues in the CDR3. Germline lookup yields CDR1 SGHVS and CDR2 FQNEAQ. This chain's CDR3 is CASRPIQGLAGGSSYNEQFF. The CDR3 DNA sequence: TGTGCCAGCAGACCGATACAGGGACTAGCGGGAGGGAGCTCCTACAATGAGCAGTTCTTC.

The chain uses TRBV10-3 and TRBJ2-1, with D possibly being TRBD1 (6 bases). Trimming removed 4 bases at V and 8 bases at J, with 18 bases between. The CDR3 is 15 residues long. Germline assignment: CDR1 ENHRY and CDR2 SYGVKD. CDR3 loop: CAISGTEQKGDEQFF. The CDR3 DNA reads TGTGCCATCAGTGGGACAGAACAAAAAGGGGATGAGCAGTTCTTC.

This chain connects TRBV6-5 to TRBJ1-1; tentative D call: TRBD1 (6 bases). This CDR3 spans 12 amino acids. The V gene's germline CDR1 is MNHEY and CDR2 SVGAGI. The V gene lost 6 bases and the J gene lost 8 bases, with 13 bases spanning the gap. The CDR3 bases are TGTGCCAGCAGGGCCGGGACAACGGAAGCTTTCTTT. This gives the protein CASRAGTTEAFF.

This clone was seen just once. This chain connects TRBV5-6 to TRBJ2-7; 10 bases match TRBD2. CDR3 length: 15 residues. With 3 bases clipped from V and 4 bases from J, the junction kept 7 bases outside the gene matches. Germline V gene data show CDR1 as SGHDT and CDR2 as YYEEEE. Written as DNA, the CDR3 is TGTGCCAGCAGCTCCTATCTAGCGGGGGCGTACGAGCAGTACTTC. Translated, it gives CASSSYLAGAYEQYF.

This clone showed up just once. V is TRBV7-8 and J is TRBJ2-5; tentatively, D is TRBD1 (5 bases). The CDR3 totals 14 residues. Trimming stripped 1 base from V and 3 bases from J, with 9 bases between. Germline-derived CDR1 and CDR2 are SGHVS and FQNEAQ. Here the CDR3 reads CASSLVQGKETQYF. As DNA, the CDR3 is TGTGCCAGCAGCTTAGTTCAGGGTAAAGAGACCCAGTACTTC.

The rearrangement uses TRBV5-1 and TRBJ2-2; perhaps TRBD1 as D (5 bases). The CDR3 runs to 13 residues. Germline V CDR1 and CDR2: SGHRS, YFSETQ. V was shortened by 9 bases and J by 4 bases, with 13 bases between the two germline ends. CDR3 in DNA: TGCGCCACCGGCCAGGGCGCCACCGGGGAGCTGTTTTTT. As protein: CATGQGATGELFF.

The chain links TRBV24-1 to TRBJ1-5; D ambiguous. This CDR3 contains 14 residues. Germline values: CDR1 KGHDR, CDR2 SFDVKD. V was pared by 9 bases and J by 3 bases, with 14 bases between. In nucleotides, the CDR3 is TGTGCCACCCAAGGGTTGGAGGCCAATCAGCCCCAGCATTTT. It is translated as CATQGLEANQPQHF.

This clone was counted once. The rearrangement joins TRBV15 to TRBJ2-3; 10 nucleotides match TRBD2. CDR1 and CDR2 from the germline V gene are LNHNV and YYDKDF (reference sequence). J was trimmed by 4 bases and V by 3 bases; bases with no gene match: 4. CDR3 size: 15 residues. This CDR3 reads CATSSLLAGADTQYF. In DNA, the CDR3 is TGTGCCACCAGCAGCCTCCTAGCGGGGGCAGATACGCAGTATTTT.